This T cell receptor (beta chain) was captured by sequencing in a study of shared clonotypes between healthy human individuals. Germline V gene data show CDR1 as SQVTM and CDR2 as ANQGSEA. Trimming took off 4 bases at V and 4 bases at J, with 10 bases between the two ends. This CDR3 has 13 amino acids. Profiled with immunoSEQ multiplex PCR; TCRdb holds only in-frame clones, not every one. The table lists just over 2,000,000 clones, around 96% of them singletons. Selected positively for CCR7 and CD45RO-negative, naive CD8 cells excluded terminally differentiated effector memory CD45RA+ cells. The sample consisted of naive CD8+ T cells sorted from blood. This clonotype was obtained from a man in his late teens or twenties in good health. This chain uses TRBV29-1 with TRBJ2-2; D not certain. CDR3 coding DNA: TGCAGCGTTGGGCTCCTCACCACCGGGGAGCTGTTTTTT. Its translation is CSVGLLTTGELFF.